These 13 T cell receptor beta chains were all obtained from the same sample, sequenced in a study of CD8 T cells in ankylosing spondylitis. TCRdb fed the 5' RACE reads into MiXCR, producing one record per CDR3 protein. The table has 100,000 to 150,000 distinct CDR3 sequences, roughly 13% seen once. Sequenced sample: blood, either unsorted or a sorted T cell fraction (not recorded which). The receptors originated from a female donor with ankylosing spondylitis or in good health (not recorded which).

This clonotype was picked up many times. V is TRBV20-1 and J is TRBJ1-1; D is possibly TRBD1 (5 bases). The CDR3 totals 13 residues. Trimming shortened V by 3 bases and J by 3 bases, and 11 bases separated the two germline ends. Germline assignment: CDR1 DFQATT and CDR2 SNEGSKA (reference sequence). CDR3 in amino acids: CSASRGSDTEAFF. CDR3 sequence (DNA): TGCAGTGCTAGTCGGGGGTCGGACACTGAAGCTTTCTTT.

The J gene is TRBJ1-5, the V gene TRBV3-1, with TRBD1 identical over 7 bases. Per germline, CDR1 LGHDT and CDR2 YNNKEL (reference sequence). J gave up 6 bases and V 4 bases, and 6 bases lay outside the gene matches. The CDR3 is made up of 14 amino acids. The CDR3 DNA follows: TGTGCCAGCAGCCTGGGACAGATCATTCAGCCCCAGCATTTT. Amino acid sequence: CASSLGQIIQPQHF. Supplemented by reference TRBV3-1 and TRBJ1-5, the full variable domain reads DTAVSQTPKYLVTQMGNDKSIKCEQNLGHDTMYWYKQDSKKFLKIMFSYNNKELIINETVPNRFSPKSPDKAHLNLHINSLELGDSAVYFCASSLGQIIQPQHFGDGTRLSIL.

In its sample, this clonotype was seen a few times. The chain recombines TRBV5-1 with TRBJ2-7, with D unresolved. Trimming stripped 0 bases from V and 0 bases from J, with 7 bases between. There are 14 residues in the CDR3. Germline CDR1 is SGHRS and CDR2 is YFSETQ. In nucleotides, the CDR3 is TGCGCCAGCAGCTTGGGATACAGCTCCTACGAGCAGTACTTC. Protein sequence: CASSLGYSSYEQYF.

The V call is TRBV30, the J call TRBJ2-1, with a tentative D call TRBD2 (6 bases). The CDR3 covers 14 residues. From germline, CDR1 is GTSNPN and CDR2 SVGIG (reference sequence). The V end was cut by 5 bases, the J end by 5 bases, with 16 bases between. CDR3 amino acids: CAWGRPGTHNEQFF. CDR3 bases: TGTGCCTGGGGCCGCCCAGGGACTCACAATGAGCAGTTCTTC.

The rearrangement joins TRBV20-1 to TRBJ2-7; 15 bases line up with TRBD2. Losses at the gene ends were 0 bases for V and 3 bases for J; bases not matched to a gene: 6. Germline CDR1 reads DFQATT; CDR2 reads SNEGSKA (reference sequence). CDR3 length: 17 residues. CDR3 region: CSARDSGTSGRLYEQYF. The CDR3 DNA reads TGCAGTGCTAGAGACTCCGGGACTAGCGGGAGGCTCTACGAGCAGTACTTC.

This clonotype was observed a handful of times. Written as DNA, the CDR3 is TGTGCCAGCAGCTTATACCGGGACTTCTCCTACGAGCAGTACTTC. This encodes CASSLYRDFSYEQYF. This chain uses TRBV7-9 with TRBJ2-7; D might be TRBD2 (6 bases). Germline V gene data show CDR1 as SEHNR and CDR2 as FQNEAQ (reference sequence). The CDR3 is 15 residues long. Deletions cut 2 bases from V and 0 bases from J, with 11 bases between.

The chain employs TRBV29-1 and TRBJ2-7; 8 bases fit TRBD2. Germline values: CDR1 SQVTM, CDR2 ANQGSEA. V lost 7 bases, J lost 2 bases, and 7 bases stayed unmatched. This CDR3 is 13 amino acids long. CDR3 loop: CSAGDSGTYEQYF. The CDR3 nucleotides read TGCAGCGCTGGTGATAGCGGGACCTACGAGCAGTACTTC.

This clonotype showed up just a few times. The chain joins TRBV3-1 to TRBJ2-7; 7 bases match TRBD1. The J segment lost 5 bases and the V segment lost 1 base, leaving 8 bases of the junction unmatched. Germline loops: CDR1 LGHDT, CDR2 YNNKEL (reference sequence). CDR3 size: 15 residues. CDR3: CASSQAFDRDHEQYF. DNA of the CDR3: TGTGCCAGCAGCCAAGCTTTCGACAGGGACCACGAGCAGTACTTC.

This clonotype was observed many times. Here the CDR3 DNA reads TGCGCCAGCAGCGCCGTAGGGGGGATCCAAGAGACCCAGTACTTC. This gives the protein CASSAVGGIQETQYF. V gene TRBV5-1 combines with J gene TRBJ2-5; D may match TRBD1 or TRBD2 (6 bases each). CDR1 SGHRS and CDR2 YFSETQ come from the germline V gene. This CDR3 contains 15 residues. V was cut by 4 bases and J by 1 base, with 14 bases left in between.

This clonotype was recorded a few times. This rearrangement joins TRBV6-5 to TRBJ1-2; 7 positions match TRBD1. From germline, CDR1 is MNHEY and CDR2 SVGAGI. Trimming removed 2 bases from V and 0 bases from J; junction bases left unmatched: 3. The length of the CDR3 is 15 residues. CDR3 amino acids: CASSYKQGANYGYTF. CDR3 DNA: TGTGCCAGCAGTTACAAGCAGGGGGCTAACTATGGCTACACCTTC.

CDR3 in DNA: TGCAGTGCGCACGCTCCCGGGACGACAACCCGTTTATGGAATGAGCAGTTCTTC. The encoded protein is CSAHAPGTTTRLWNEQFF. This rearrangement joins TRBV20-1 to TRBJ2-1; D possibly uses TRBD1 or TRBD2 (5 bases each). Germline CDR1 and CDR2: DFQATT and SNEGSKA (reference sequence). V gave up 6 bases and J gave up 7 bases, with 31 bases separating them. This CDR3 region has 18 residues.

In this sample, this clonotype turned up many times. The gene calls are TRBV5-1 and TRBJ1-1; D uncertain. CDR3 length equals 14 residues. V was pared by 4 bases and J by 7 bases, with 17 bases between. The germline CDR1 and CDR2 sequences are SGHRS and YFSETQ. The CDR3 is CASSPDTTRVEAFF. The CDR3 DNA reads as TGCGCCAGCAGCCCAGATACGACACGAGTTGAAGCTTTCTTT.

This clonotype has at least ten counts. V is TRBV18 and J is TRBJ2-1, with TRBD1 matching 9 bases. With V trimmed by 3 bases and J by 9 bases, 3 bases remained unmatched. The CDR3 is made up of 13 amino acids. Germline V gives CDR1 KGHSH, CDR2 LQKENI. The CDR3 nucleotides are TGTGCCAGCTCACCGGGACAGGGAGGTGAGCAGTTCTTC. It codes for CASSPGQGGEQFF.